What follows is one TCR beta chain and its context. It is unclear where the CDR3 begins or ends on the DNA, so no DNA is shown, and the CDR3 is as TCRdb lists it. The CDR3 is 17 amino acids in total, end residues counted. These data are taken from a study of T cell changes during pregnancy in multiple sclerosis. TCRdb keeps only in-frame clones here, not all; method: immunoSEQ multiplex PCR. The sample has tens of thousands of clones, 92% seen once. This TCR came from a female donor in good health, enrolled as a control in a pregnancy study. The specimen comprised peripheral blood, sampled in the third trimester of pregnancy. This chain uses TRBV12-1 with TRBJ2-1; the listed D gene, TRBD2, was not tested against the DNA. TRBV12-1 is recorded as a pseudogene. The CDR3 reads CASSFGRGTSSYNEQFF.